This T cell receptor (beta chain) emerged from a study of T cell responses to AZD1222 COVID-19 vaccine. Turning to the study itself: Second doses that came at about 4 or about 12 weeks were put together. Overall study findings and caveats: Recipients of two AZD1222 doses showed rising Spike-specific TCR breadth and depth. Unmutated regions of variants are reportedly targeted by nearly half of spike-specific TCRs. Repertoire collection took place solely once the T cell response had peaked.

Germline values: CDR1 SEHNR, CDR2 FQNEAQ (reference sequence). Trimming left V 5 bases short and J 7 bases short, with 20 bases between. This CDR3 has 15 residues. The assay was immunoSEQ multiplex PCR, and TCRdb's table has in-frame clones only and misses some. Among tens of thousands of clones, 70% to 90% were seen once, and the ten largest hold less than 20%. This clone has a handful of counts. Antigen: not known. The sequencing used peripheral blood, collected on day 0 of AZD1222 vaccination. The TCR was taken from an adult in good health. The J gene is TRBJ2-5, the V gene TRBV7-9; TRBD2 might be the D (5 bases). The CDR3 DNA reads TGTGCCAGCAGCCTACCGCGGGCTGACGTTAGGACCCAGTACTTC. Translation gives CASSLPRADVRTQYF.